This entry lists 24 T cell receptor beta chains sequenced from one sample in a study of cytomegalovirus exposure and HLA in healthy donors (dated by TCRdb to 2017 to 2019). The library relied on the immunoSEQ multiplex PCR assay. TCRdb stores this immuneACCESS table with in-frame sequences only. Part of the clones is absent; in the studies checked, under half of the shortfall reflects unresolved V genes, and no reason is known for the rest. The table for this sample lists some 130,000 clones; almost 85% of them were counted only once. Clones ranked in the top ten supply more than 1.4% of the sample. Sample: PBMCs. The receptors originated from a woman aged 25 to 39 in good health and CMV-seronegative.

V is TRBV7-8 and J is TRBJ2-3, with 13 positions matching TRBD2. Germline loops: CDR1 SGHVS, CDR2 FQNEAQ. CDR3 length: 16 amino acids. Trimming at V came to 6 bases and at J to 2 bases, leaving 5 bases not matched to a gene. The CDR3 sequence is CASRPGTSGVTDTQYF. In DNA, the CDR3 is TGTGCCAGCAGACCCGGGACTAGCGGGGTCACAGATACGCAGTATTTT.

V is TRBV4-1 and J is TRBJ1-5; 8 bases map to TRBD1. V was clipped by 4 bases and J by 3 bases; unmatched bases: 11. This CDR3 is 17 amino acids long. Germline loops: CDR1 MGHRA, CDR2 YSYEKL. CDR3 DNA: TGCGCCAGCAGCCGCACTAGTGGGACAGGAAACAATCAGCCCCAGCATTTT. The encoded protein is CASSRTSGTGNNQPQHF.

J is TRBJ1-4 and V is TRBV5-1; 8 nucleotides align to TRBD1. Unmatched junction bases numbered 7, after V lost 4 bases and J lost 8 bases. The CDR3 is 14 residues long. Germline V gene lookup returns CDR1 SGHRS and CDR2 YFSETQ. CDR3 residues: CASSLDRGGEKLFF. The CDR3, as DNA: TGCGCCAGCAGCCTTGACAGGGGAGGGGAAAAACTGTTTTTT.

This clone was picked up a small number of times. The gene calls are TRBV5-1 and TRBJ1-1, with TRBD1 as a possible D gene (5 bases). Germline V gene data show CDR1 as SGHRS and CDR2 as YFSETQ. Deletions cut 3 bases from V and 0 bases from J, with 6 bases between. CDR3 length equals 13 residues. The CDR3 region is CASSSQVNTEAFF. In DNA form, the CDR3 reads TGCGCCAGCAGCTCACAGGTGAACACTGAAGCTTTCTTT.

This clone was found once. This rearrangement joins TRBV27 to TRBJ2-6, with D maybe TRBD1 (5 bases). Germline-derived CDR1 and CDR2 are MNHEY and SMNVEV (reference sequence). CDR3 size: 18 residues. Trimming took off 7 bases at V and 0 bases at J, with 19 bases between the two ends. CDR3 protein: CASTSRGRVASGANVLTF. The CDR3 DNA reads TGTGCCAGCACCAGTAGAGGCAGGGTGGCCTCTGGGGCCAACGTCCTGACTTTC.

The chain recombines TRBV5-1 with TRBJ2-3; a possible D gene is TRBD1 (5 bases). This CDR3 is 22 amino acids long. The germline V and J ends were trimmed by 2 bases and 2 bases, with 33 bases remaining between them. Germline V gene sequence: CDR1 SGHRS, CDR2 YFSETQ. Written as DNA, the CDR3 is TGCGCCAGCAGCTTACCACGTCTTTCAGCACCCGAGGACATAGGGTCCACAGATACGCAGTATTTT. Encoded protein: CASSLPRLSAPEDIGSTDTQYF.

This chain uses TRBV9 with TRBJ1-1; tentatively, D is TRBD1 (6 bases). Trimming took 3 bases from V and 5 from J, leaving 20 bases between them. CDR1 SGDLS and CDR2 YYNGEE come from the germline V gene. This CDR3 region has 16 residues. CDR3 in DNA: TGTGCCAGCAGCGCCCACGCTCGACAGGACGGTACTGAAGCTTTCTTT. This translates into CASSAHARQDGTEAFF.

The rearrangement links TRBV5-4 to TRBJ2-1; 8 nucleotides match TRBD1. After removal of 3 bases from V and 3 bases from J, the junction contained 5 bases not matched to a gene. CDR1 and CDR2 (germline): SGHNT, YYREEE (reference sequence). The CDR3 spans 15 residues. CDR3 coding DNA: TGTGCCAGCAGCTCCACCGGGACAGGCTACAATGAGCAGTTCTTC. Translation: CASSSTGTGYNEQFF.

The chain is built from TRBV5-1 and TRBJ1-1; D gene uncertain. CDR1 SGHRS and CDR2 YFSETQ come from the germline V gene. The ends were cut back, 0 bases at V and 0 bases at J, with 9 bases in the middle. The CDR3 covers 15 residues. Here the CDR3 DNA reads TGCGCCAGCAGCTTGGGACAAATCATGAACACTGAAGCTTTCTTT. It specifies CASSLGQIMNTEAFF.

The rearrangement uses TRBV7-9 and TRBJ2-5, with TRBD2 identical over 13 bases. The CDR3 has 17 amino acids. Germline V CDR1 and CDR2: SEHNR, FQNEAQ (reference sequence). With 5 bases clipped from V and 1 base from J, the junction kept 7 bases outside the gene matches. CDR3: CASSPQGLAGTQETQYF. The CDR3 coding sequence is TGTGCCAGCAGCCCCCAGGGACTAGCGGGGACCCAAGAGACCCAGTACTTC. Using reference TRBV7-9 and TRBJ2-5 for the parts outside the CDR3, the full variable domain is DTGVSQNPRHKITKRGQNVTFRCDPISEHNRLYWYRQTLGQGPEFLTYFQNEAQLEKSRLLSDRFSAERPKGSFSTLEIQRTEQGDSAMYLCASSPQGLAGTQETQYFGPGTRLLVL.

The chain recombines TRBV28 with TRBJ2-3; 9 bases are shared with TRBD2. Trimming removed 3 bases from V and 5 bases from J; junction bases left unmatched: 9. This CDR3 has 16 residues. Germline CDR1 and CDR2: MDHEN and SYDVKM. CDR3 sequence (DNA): TGTGCCAGCAGTTTTGGCGGGGGGGGCCGGAGAGATACGCAGTATTTT. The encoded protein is CASSFGGGGRRDTQYF.

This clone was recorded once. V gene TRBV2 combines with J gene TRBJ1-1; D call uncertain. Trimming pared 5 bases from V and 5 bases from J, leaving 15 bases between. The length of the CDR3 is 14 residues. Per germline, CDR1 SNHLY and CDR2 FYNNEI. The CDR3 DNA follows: TGTGCCAGCAGTCCCCGGACTCTCCGAACTGAAGCTTTCTTT. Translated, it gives CASSPRTLRTEAFF.

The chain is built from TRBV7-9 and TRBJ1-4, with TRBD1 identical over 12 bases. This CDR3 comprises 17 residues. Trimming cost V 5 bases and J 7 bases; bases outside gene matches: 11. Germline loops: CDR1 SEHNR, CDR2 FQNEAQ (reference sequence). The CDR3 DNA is TGTGCCAGCAGCCCTACGGGACAGGGGGCTCTCGGTGAAAAACTGTTTTTT. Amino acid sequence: CASSPTGQGALGEKLFF.

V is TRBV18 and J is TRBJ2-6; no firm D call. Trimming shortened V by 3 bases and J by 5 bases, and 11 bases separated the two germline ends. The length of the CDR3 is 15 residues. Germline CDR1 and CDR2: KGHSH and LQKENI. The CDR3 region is CASSPVPDRANVLTF. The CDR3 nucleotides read TGTGCCAGCTCACCGGTCCCAGACAGGGCCAACGTCCTGACTTTC.

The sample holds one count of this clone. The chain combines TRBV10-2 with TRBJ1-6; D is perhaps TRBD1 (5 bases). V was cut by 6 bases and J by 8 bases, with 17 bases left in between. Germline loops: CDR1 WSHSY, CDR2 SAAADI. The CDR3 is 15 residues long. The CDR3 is CASRGTGTGDSPLHF. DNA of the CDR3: TGCGCCAGCAGGGGGACCGGGACGGGGGATTCACCCCTCCACTTT.

The CDR3 reads CASTLGAPEEKLFF. DNA of the CDR3: TGTGCCAGCACCCTGGGGGCCCCGGAGGAAAAACTGTTTTTT. This chain joins TRBV6-1 and TRBJ1-4; possible D gene TRBD1, 6 bases. The CDR3 consists of 14 residues. In germline, CDR1 is MNHNS, CDR2 SASEGT. V dropped 7 bases and J dropped 8 bases, with 17 bases sitting between them.

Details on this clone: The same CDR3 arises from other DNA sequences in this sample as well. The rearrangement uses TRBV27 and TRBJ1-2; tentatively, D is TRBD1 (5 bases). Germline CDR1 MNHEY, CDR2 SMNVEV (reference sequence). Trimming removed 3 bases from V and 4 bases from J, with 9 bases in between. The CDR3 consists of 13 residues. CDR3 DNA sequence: TGTGCCAGCAGTTTGGGCCAGGGCTATGGCTACACCTTC. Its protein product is CASSLGQGYGYTF.

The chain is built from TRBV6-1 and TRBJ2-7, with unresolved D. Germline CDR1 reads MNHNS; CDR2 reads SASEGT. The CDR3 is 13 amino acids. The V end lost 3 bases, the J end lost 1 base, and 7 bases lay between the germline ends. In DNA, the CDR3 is TGTGCCAGCAGTGACCCAGTATCCTACGAGCAGTACTTC. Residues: CASSDPVSYEQYF.

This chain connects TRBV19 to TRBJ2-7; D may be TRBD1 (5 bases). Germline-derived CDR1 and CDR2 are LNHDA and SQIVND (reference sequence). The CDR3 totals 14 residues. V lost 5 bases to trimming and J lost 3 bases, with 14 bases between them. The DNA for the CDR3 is TGTGCCAGTAGTTCGGCAGGGAAACGCTACGAGCAGTACTTC. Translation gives CASSSAGKRYEQYF.

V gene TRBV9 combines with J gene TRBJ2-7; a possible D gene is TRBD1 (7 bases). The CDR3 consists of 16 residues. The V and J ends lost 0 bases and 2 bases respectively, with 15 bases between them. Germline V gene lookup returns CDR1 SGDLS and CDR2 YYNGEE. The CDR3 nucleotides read TGTGCCAGCAGCGTAGGGAGTGCAGGGGGGACCTACGAGCAGTACTTC. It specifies CASSVGSAGGTYEQYF.

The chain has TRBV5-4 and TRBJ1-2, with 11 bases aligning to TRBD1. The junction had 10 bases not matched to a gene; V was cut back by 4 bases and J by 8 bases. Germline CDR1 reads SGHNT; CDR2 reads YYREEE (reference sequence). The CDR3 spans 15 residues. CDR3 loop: CASSRPGTGGRGYTF. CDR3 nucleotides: TGTGCCAGCAGCAGACCGGGGACAGGGGGAAGAGGCTACACCTTC.

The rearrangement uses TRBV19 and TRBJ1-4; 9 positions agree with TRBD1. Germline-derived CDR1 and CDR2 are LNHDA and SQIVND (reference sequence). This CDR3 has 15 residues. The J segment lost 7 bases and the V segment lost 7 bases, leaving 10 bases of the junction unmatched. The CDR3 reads CASTCMGTGCEKLFF. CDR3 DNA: TGTGCCAGTACCTGTATGGGGACAGGGTGTGAAAAACTGTTTTTT.

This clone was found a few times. CDR3 sequence: CASSLIRGQGYTF. CDR3 DNA sequence: TGTGCCAGCAGCTTAATCAGGGGGCAAGGCTACACCTTC. The chain is built from TRBV7-2 and TRBJ1-2; 8 bases agree with TRBD1. Trimming took 2 bases from V and 8 from J; bases not matched to a gene: 4. The CDR3 runs to 13 residues. Germline CDR1 reads SGHTA; CDR2 reads FQGNSA.

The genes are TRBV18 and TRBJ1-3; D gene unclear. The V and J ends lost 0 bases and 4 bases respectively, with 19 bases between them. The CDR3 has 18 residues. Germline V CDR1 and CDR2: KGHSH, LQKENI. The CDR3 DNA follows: TGTGCCAGCTCACCACCAAATCCTTCCTACAGTTCGGGAAACACCATATATTTT. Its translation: CASSPPNPSYSSGNTIYF.